The next 24 T cell receptor beta chains were all read from a single sample in a study of cytomegalovirus exposure and HLA in healthy donors. The PCR made use of 60 Vbeta and 13 Jbeta primers. Here immunoSEQ multiplex PCR was the method, and the copy in TCRdb shows in-frame clones only, minus some. Of 150,000 to 180,000 clones listed, 60% to 85% are singletons. The sequenced material came from PBMCs. Receptor source: a middle-aged woman in good health and CMV-seronegative.

The V gene is TRBV5-8, the J gene TRBJ2-7, with 14 nucleotides matching TRBD2. The CDR3 has 16 residues. Germline V lookup: CDR1 SGHTS, CDR2 YDEGEE. Trimming at V came to 4 bases and at J to 4 bases, leaving 7 bases not matched to a gene. The CDR3 DNA reads TGTGCCAGCAGCCCCGGACTAGCGGGAGGCGTTTACGAGCAGTACTTC. It is translated as CASSPGLAGGVYEQYF.

The J gene is TRBJ2-5, the V gene TRBV10-2; possible D gene TRBD1, 6 bases. V gave up 6 bases and J gave up 3 bases, with 11 bases separating them. The CDR3 length is 13 residues. Germline V gives CDR1 WSHSY, CDR2 SAAADI. The CDR3: CASRVQGKETQYF. For the CDR3, the DNA is TGCGCCAGCAGGGTACAGGGAAAAGAGACCCAGTACTTC.

This clone was picked up a small number of times. V gene TRBV5-8 combines with J gene TRBJ1-2; the D is unclear. V was clipped by 4 bases and J by 8 bases, with 12 bases between them. Per germline, CDR1 SGHTS and CDR2 YDEGEE. The CDR3 spans 12 residues. The CDR3 coding sequence is TGTGCCAGCAGCCCTGAGATGCGAGGCTACACCTTC. This gives the protein CASSPEMRGYTF.

The chain recombines TRBV4-1 with TRBJ2-2; 8 positions match TRBD2. Looked up from germline, CDR1 is MGHRA and CDR2 is YSYEKL. The length of the CDR3 is 18 residues. Trimming cost V 3 bases and J 7 bases; bases outside gene matches: 16. CDR3 nucleotide sequence: TGCGCCAGCAGCCACCGTTCGGGCGGGGGGTTGTCGGTCGGGGAGCTGTTTTTT. Protein: CASSHRSGGGLSVGELFF.

The chain uses TRBV10-3 and TRBJ1-4, with D hard to call. This CDR3 region has 17 residues. The V gene's germline CDR1 is ENHRY and CDR2 SYGVKD. The V gene lost 4 bases and the J gene lost 0 bases, with 15 bases spanning the gap. In nucleotides, the CDR3 is TGTGCCATCAGTGGAGGGTGGCAGGCGGCAACTAATGAAAAACTGTTTTTT. This translates into CAISGGWQAATNEKLFF.

CDR3 in amino acids: CASSGWQGSGNTIYF. CDR3 bases: TGTGCCAGCAGTGGTTGGCAGGGGAGTGGAAACACCATATATTTT. V gene TRBV2 combines with J gene TRBJ1-3; D might be TRBD1 (6 bases). Trimming removed 4 bases at V and 3 bases at J, with 13 bases between. CDR1 and CDR2 from the germline V gene are SNHLY and FYNNEI. There are 15 residues in the CDR3.

This clone appeared once. The rearrangement uses TRBV7-6 and TRBJ1-1; no definite D call. The CDR3 runs 18 residues. In germline, CDR1 is SGHVS, CDR2 FNYEAQ. Trimming removed 1 base from V and 4 bases from J, with 22 bases in between. This chain's CDR3 is CASSLELIGEGIGTEAFF. For the CDR3, the DNA is TGTGCCAGCAGCTTAGAGTTGATTGGGGAGGGTATTGGCACTGAAGCTTTCTTT.

V and J are TRBV2 and TRBJ2-2; 8 positions agree with TRBD2. The CDR3 is made up of 15 amino acids. Germline values: CDR1 SNHLY, CDR2 FYNNEI. V gave up 4 bases and J gave up 7 bases; unmatched junction bases: 8. The CDR3 sequence is CASSGPGGPDGELFF. In DNA, the CDR3 is TGTGCCAGCAGTGGCCCGGGAGGGCCCGACGGGGAGCTGTTTTTT.

The rearrangement uses TRBV28 and TRBJ2-7; possibly TRBD2 for D (6 bases). CDR1 MDHEN and CDR2 SYDVKM come from the germline V gene. The CDR3 covers 15 residues. Trimming took 1 base from V and 0 from J, leaving 10 bases between them. CDR3 loop: CASSLSAGSSYEQYF. As DNA, the CDR3 is TGTGCCAGCAGTTTATCGGCGGGGAGCTCCTACGAGCAGTACTTC.

This rearrangement joins TRBV19 to TRBJ2-3; 9 nucleotides match TRBD2. The length of the CDR3 is 17 residues. V lost 6 bases to trimming and J lost 0 bases; unmatched junction nucleotides: 10. In germline, CDR1 is LNHDA, CDR2 SQIVND (reference sequence). The CDR3 is CASSQPLTSGSTDTQYF. The CDR3 region has the DNA TGTGCCAGTAGCCAACCTTTGACTAGCGGAAGCACAGATACGCAGTATTTT.

This clone was counted only a few times. The V and J genes are TRBV7-9 and TRBJ1-6; 7 nucleotides align to TRBD1. CDR3 length equals 14 residues. Trimming cost V 4 bases and J 7 bases; bases outside gene matches: 4. Germline CDR1 and CDR2: SEHNR and FQNEAQ (reference sequence). CDR3 in DNA: TGTGCCAGCAGCTCACAGGGGTCAAATTCACCCCTCCACTTT. Encoded protein: CASSSQGSNSPLHF.

This clone was picked up a small number of times. The genes are TRBV5-1 and TRBJ2-2; TRBD1 is a possible D gene (6 bases). Germline CDR1 is SGHRS and CDR2 is YFSETQ. The CDR3 runs to 14 residues. The germline V and J ends were trimmed by 4 bases and 7 bases, with 14 bases remaining between them. The CDR3 DNA is TGCGCCAGCAGCAACCACAGGGAACACGGGGAGCTGTTTTTT. This translates into CASSNHREHGELFF.

There are a few counts of this clone. This chain links TRBV4-1 with TRBJ1-2; D remains ambiguous. CDR1 MGHRA and CDR2 YSYEKL come from the germline V gene. This CDR3 comprises 12 residues. Trimming cost V 1 base and J 5 bases, with 5 bases left between them. The CDR3 DNA reads TGCGCCAGCAGCCAAGGGCAGTATGGCTACACCTTC. Translated, it gives CASSQGQYGYTF.

V gene TRBV10-3 combines with J gene TRBJ1-4; TRBD1 is a possible D gene (6 bases). CDR1 ENHRY and CDR2 SYGVKD come from the germline V gene. The CDR3 is 13 residues long. The germline V and J ends were trimmed by 7 bases and 4 bases, with 10 bases remaining between them. This chain's CDR3 is CAITQGYNEKLFF. Written as DNA, the CDR3 is TGTGCCATCACACAGGGATATAATGAAAAACTGTTTTTT.

CDR3 protein: CASSLNRGSTEAFF. In nucleotides, the CDR3 is TGTGCCAGCAGTTTAAATAGAGGAAGTACTGAAGCTTTCTTT. The genes are TRBV27 and TRBJ1-1, with no clear D. Germline CDR1 is MNHEY and CDR2 is SMNVEV (reference sequence). Trimming removed 2 bases at V and 5 bases at J, with 12 bases between. The CDR3 length is 14 residues.

J is TRBJ2-7 and V is TRBV6-1; 7 bases map to TRBD1. This CDR3 has 15 amino acids. J lost 3 bases, V lost 6 bases, and 11 bases had no gene match. Germline V CDR1 and CDR2: MNHNS, SASEGT. CDR3 region: CASRGGQAFFYEQYF. The DNA for the CDR3 is TGTGCCAGCAGAGGAGGACAGGCTTTTTTCTACGAGCAGTACTTC.

The chain couples TRBV4-1 to TRBJ1-1, with TRBD1 matching 9 bases. The V gene's germline CDR1 is MGHRA and CDR2 YSYEKL. The junction had 9 bases not matched to a gene; V was cut back by 3 bases and J by 4 bases. The CDR3 runs to 16 residues. In nucleotides, the CDR3 is TGCGCCAGCAGCCAGTCGACAGGGGGGTCGGTCACTGAAGCTTTCTTT. It codes for CASSQSTGGSVTEAFF.

The rearrangement uses TRBV2 and TRBJ1-2, with 8 bases identical to TRBD1. This CDR3 is built from 13 residues. With 6 bases clipped from V and 3 bases from J, the junction kept 3 bases outside the gene matches. Germline assignment: CDR1 SNHLY and CDR2 FYNNEI. This CDR3 is CASRAGGDYGYTF. The CDR3 DNA is TGTGCCAGCAGAGCAGGGGGCGACTATGGCTACACCTTC.

The chain joins TRBV28 to TRBJ2-3; 7 bases map to TRBD1. Trimming cost V 7 bases and J 7 bases; bases outside gene matches: 14. The CDR3 contains 15 residues. Germline V gene sequence: CDR1 MDHEN, CDR2 SYDVKM. The DNA for the CDR3 is TGTGCCAGCACCCACGCCGGGACAGAGACCTATACGCAGTATTTT. It is translated as CASTHAGTETYTQYF.

The J gene is TRBJ2-1, the V gene TRBV10-3, with a tentative D call TRBD2 (6 bases). Germline assignment: CDR1 ENHRY and CDR2 SYGVKD. The V end was cut by 10 bases, the J end by 6 bases, with 19 bases between. The CDR3 spans 14 residues. The CDR3: CASTFAGSGNEQFF. The CDR3 region has the DNA TGTGCCAGCACCTTCGCGGGGTCGGGCAATGAGCAGTTCTTC.

The rearrangement links TRBV6-1 to TRBJ1-5; no clear D gene. V lost 6 bases and J 4 bases, leaving 10 bases between the germline ends. The CDR3 sequence is 13 residues long. Looked up from germline, CDR1 is MNHNS and CDR2 is SASEGT. Written as DNA, the CDR3 is TGTGCCAGCAGGGGAGCCGTTAATCAGCCCCAGCATTTT. Translated, it gives CASRGAVNQPQHF.

The rearrangement uses TRBV10-3 and TRBJ1-1, with D perhaps TRBD1 (6 bases). The CDR3 has 14 residues. The germline V and J ends were trimmed by 8 bases and 4 bases, with 17 bases remaining between them. Germline lookup yields CDR1 ENHRY and CDR2 SYGVKD. The CDR3 bases are TGTGCCATCCAAAGCGACGGCAGGGGCACTGAAGCTTTCTTT. Protein product: CAIQSDGRGTEAFF.

The chain combines TRBV4-1 with TRBJ2-2; 11 nucleotides agree with TRBD2. The junction had 9 bases not matched to a gene; V was cut back by 4 bases and J by 5 bases. Germline CDR1 and CDR2: MGHRA and YSYEKL. The CDR3 is made up of 17 amino acids. The CDR3, as DNA: TGCGCCAGCAGCCCCCGACTAGCGGGGACGTCTACCGGGGAGCTGTTTTTT. Encoded protein: CASSPRLAGTSTGELFF.

The chain recombines TRBV7-9 with TRBJ2-5, with 12 bases identical to TRBD2. V shed 4 bases and J 5 bases; nucleotides not matched to a gene: 2. The CDR3 covers 14 residues. Per germline, CDR1 SEHNR and CDR2 FQNEAQ (reference sequence). CDR3 loop: CASSSGTSGETQYF. DNA of the CDR3: TGTGCCAGCAGCTCAGGGACTAGCGGGGAGACCCAGTACTTC.